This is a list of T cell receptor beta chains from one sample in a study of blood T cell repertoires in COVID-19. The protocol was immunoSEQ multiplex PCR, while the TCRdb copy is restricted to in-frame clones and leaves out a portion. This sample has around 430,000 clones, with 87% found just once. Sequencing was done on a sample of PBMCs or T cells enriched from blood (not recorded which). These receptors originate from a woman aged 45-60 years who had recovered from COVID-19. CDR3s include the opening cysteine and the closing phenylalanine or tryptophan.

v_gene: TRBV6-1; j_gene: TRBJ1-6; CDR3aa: CASSEDRGRSNSPLHF
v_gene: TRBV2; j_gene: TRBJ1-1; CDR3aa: CASSSRGRVNTEAFF
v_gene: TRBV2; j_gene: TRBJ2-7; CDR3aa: CASSDGQGWYEQYF
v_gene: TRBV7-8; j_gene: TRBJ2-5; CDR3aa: CASSLRGYQETQYF
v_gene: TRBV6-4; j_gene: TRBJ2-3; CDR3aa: CASSDSGGATDTQYF
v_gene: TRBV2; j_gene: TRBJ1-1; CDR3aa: CASSDGQGWTEAFF
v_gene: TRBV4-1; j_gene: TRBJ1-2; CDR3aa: CASSQRVGGFGYTF
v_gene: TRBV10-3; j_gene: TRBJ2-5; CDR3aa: CAISDGGIQETQYF
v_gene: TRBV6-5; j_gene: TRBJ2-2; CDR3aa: CASSSQGNTGELFF
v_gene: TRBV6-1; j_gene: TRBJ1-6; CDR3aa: CASSDSEGSPLHF
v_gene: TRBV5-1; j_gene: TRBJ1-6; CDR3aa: CASSLQPNSPLHF
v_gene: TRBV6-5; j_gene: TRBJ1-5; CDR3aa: CASSTDRGENQPQHF
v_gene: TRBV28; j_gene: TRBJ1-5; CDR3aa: CASRGSWGHQPQHF
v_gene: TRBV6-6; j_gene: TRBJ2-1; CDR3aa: CASSYSGAFGNEQFF
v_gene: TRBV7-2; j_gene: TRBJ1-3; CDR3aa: CASSFDWGNTIYF
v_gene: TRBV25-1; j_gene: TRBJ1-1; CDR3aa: CASSESRVLGTEAFF
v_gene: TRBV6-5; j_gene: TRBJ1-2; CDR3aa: CAAGDRGKSSYGYTF
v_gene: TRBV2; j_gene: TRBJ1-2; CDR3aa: CASSEAWGVGGYTF
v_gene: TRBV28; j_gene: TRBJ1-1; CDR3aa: CASSFLGGMNTEAFF
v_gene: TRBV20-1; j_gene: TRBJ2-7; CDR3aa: CSARQGEQYF
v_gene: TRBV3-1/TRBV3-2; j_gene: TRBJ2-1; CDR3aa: CASSPYSGGPYNEQFF
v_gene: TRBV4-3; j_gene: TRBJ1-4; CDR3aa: CASSTTGVNEKLFF
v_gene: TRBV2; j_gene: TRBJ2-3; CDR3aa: CASSEGRAGGPGTDTQYF
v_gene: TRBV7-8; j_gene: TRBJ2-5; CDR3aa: CASSPQGTQYF
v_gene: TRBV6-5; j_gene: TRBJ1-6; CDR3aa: CASSYGTADNSPLHF
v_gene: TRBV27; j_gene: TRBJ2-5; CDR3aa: CASSPGHIETQYF
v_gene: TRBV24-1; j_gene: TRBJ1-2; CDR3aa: CATSDRGGYTF
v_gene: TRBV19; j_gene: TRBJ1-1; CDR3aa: CASSQVGGGEAFF
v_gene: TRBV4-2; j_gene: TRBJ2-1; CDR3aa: CASSQKTSGGAYNEQFF
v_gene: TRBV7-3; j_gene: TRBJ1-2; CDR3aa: CASSLGQGRGYTF
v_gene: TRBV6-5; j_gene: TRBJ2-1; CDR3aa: CASSLGTSTYNEQFF
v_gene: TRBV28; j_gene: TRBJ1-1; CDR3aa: CASSSPTTGVRSTEAFF
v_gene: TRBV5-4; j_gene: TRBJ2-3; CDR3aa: CASSYPSGGPTDTQYF
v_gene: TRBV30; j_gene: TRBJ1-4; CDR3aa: CAWSGGTYLEKLFF
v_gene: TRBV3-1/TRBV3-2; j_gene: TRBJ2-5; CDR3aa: CASSLGTGKTQYF
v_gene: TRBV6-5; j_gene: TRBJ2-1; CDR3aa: CASSRGASYNEQFF
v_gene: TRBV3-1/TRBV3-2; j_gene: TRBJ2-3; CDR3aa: CASSQQRGLTDTQYF
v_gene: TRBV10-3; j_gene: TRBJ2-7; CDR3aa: CAISERTGGTYEQYF
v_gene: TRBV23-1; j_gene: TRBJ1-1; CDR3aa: CASSQSIQGDNTEAFF
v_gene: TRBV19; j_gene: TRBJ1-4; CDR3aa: CASSTGWGNEKLFF